This passage covers 26 T cell receptor beta chains from one sample sequenced in a study of identical twins. TCRdb processed the 5' RACE reads anew with MiXCR; each CDR3 protein has one entry. The top ten clones hold around 2% of a sample with approximately 690,000 distinct CDR3 sequences, around 5.7% of them seen once. Sequencing input: naive T cells sorted from blood. These receptors came from a man aged 18 to 35 in good health.

This clonotype was detected ten times or more. This chain uses TRBV12-3 or TRBV12-4 with TRBJ1-3; D is unresolved. The V gene lost 8 bases and the J gene lost 0 bases, with 11 bases spanning the gap. The length of the CDR3 is 14 residues. The CDR3 nucleotides are TGTGCCAGCTCCCCCCAGATCTCTGGAAACACCATATATTTT. Amino acid sequence: CASSPQISGNTIYF.

The rearrangement links TRBV9 to TRBJ1-4, with unresolved D. Trimming shortened V by 0 bases and J by 8 bases, and 14 bases separated the two germline ends. Germline CDR1 reads SGDLS; CDR2 reads YYNGEE. This CDR3 is built from 15 residues. The CDR3 coding sequence is TGTGCCAGCAGCGTAGCCGGGTCCTTAAGCGAAAAACTGTTTTTT. The encoded protein is CASSVAGSLSEKLFF.

In its sample, this clonotype was seen many times. CDR3 residues: CASSLKGMGGELFF. The CDR3, as DNA: TGTGCCAGCAGTTTAAAAGGAATGGGCGGGGAGCTGTTTTTT. This chain uses TRBV12-3 or TRBV12-4 with TRBJ2-2; D gene ambiguous. V was shortened by 2 bases and J by 7 bases, with 11 bases between the two germline ends. The CDR3 totals 14 residues.

The rearrangement links TRBV7-9 to TRBJ2-5; D is possibly TRBD1 (6 bases). V was trimmed by 4 bases and J by 1 base, leaving 13 bases between them. The CDR3 is 15 amino acids. Germline loops: CDR1 SEHNR, CDR2 FQNEAQ (reference sequence). The CDR3 here is CASSWVTGPQETQYF. CDR3 in DNA: TGTGCCAGCAGCTGGGTTACAGGGCCCCAAGAGACCCAGTACTTC.

This clonotype turned up a few times. This sequence joins TRBV27 and TRBJ2-3; TRBD1 or TRBD2 may be the D gene (5 bases each). Germline V gene sequence: CDR1 MNHEY, CDR2 SMNVEV (reference sequence). The CDR3 runs 15 residues. V gave up 6 bases and J gave up 6 bases, with 19 bases separating them. The CDR3 region is CASSPLRPEGDTQYF. The CDR3 nucleotides read TGTGCCAGCAGCCCTTTGCGACCAGAGGGGGATACGCAGTATTTT.

This clonotype was recorded a few times. V and J are TRBV21-1 and TRBJ1-2. TRBV21-1 is described as a pseudogene. The CDR3 runs 13 residues. For the CDR3, the DNA is TGTGCCAGCAAGAAGGGGAGGAGCTATGGCTACACCTTC. Protein sequence: CASKKGRSYGYTF.

Notes on this clonotype: It may be a read error: a sequence one base away is much more abundant. The chain joins TRBV12-3 or TRBV12-4 to TRBJ2-7, with TRBD1 identical over 7 bases. This CDR3 is built from 14 residues. CDR3 protein: CASTKGDRGYEQDF. CDR3 DNA: TGTGCCAGCACCAAGGGGGACAGAGGTTACGAGCAGGACTTC.

This clonotype has only one observation. The gene calls are TRBV19 and TRBJ2-2, with TRBD2 identical over 7 bases. The CDR3 is made up of 15 amino acids. J was trimmed by 7 bases and V by 1 base; bases with no gene match: 6. Germline-derived CDR1 and CDR2 are LNHDA and SQIVND (reference sequence). For the CDR3, the DNA is TGTGCCAGTAGTATAGCATTGCGGGAGCACGGGGAGCTGTTTTTT. Its protein is CASSIALREHGELFF.

The genes are TRBV6-1 and TRBJ2-1; tentatively, D is TRBD1 or TRBD2 (5 bases each). Trimming left V 5 bases short and J 4 bases short, with 9 bases between. The germline V gene encodes CDR1 MNHNS and CDR2 SASEGT. CDR3 size: 13 residues. CDR3 coding DNA: TGTGCCAGCAGTAAGGGACGGTACAATGAGCAGTTCTTC. This sequence encodes CASSKGRYNEQFF.

This chain joins TRBV6-2 or TRBV6-3 and TRBJ2-7, with D perhaps matching TRBD1 (5 bases). V shed 8 bases and J shed 4 bases, with 12 bases lying between them. The CDR3 consists of 12 residues. Germline V gives CDR1 MNHEY, CDR2 SVGEGT. The CDR3: CASGQTVYEQYV. DNA of the CDR3: TGTGCCAGCGGCCAGACAGTTTACGAGCAGTACGTC.

This clonotype was counted at least ten times. The chain joins TRBV9 to TRBJ2-3; no reliable D call. The germline gives CDR1 SGDLS, CDR2 YYNGEE. The V and J ends lost 4 bases and 2 bases respectively, with 11 bases between them. The length of the CDR3 is 14 residues. CDR3 in amino acids: CASSSRVYTDTQYF. DNA of the CDR3: TGTGCCAGCAGCTCACGGGTCTACACAGATACGCAGTATTTT.

This chain links TRBV7-2 with TRBJ2-5; either TRBD1 or TRBD2 may fit D (5 bases each). The CDR3 is 14 amino acids. The V and J ends lost 4 bases and 2 bases respectively, with 11 bases between them. Germline V lookup: CDR1 SGHTA, CDR2 FQGNSA. CDR3: CASSYNWGQETQYF. The CDR3 DNA reads TGTGCCAGCAGCTACAATTGGGGGCAAGAGACCCAGTACTTC.

The CDR3 bases are TGCAGCGCGGCCCGGACTAGCGGGAGTCTGTCCTACAATGAGCAGTTCTTC. This gives the protein CSAARTSGSLSYNEQFF. The chain is built from TRBV29-1 and TRBJ2-1; 13 nucleotides agree with TRBD2. There are 17 residues in the CDR3. From germline, CDR1 is SQVTM and CDR2 ANQGSEA. V lost 7 bases to trimming and J lost 1 base; unmatched junction nucleotides: 10.

Only a few counts were recorded for this clonotype. The V gene is TRBV7-2, the J gene TRBJ2-7, with D perhaps being TRBD1 or TRBD2 (6 bases each). CDR1 SGHTA and CDR2 FQGNSA come from the germline V gene. The V end was cut by 5 bases, the J end by 10 bases, with 21 bases between. The CDR3 sequence is 14 residues long. DNA for the CDR3: TGTGCCAGCAGCCCAGGGGTCGCTAGCGATGTTCAGTACTTC. It translates to CASSPGVASDVQYF. The entire variable domain, with the rest obtained from reference TRBV7-2 and TRBJ2-7, is as follows: GAGVSQSPSNKVTEKGKDVELRCDPISGHTALYWYRQSLGQGLEFLIYFQGNSAPDKSGLPSDRFSAERTGGSVSTLTIQRTQQEDSAVYLCASSPGVASDVQYFGPGTRLTVT.

This clonotype was observed at least ten times. This chain connects TRBV27 to TRBJ2-1; 11 bases line up with TRBD2. The germline V gene encodes CDR1 MNHEY and CDR2 SMNVEV (reference sequence). The junction had 6 bases not matched to a gene; V was cut back by 1 base and J by 7 bases. The CDR3 length is 16 residues. CDR3 nucleotides: TGTGCCAGCAGTTTATGGCTAGCGGGAGGTACGAATGAGCAGTTCTTC. This codes for CASSLWLAGGTNEQFF.

This clonotype was recorded many times. The J gene is TRBJ2-1, the V gene TRBV6-2 or TRBV6-3, with 8 bases matching TRBD2. This CDR3 spans 14 amino acids. V shed 3 bases and J 6 bases; nucleotides not matched to a gene: 4. The germline V gene encodes CDR1 MNHEY and CDR2 SVGEGT. The DNA for the CDR3 is TGTGCCAGCAGTTATCAGCGGGAGCTCAATGAGCAGTTCTTC. Protein: CASSYQRELNEQFF.

This clonotype occurred many times. The chain joins TRBV7-2 to TRBJ2-2, with D possibly matching TRBD2 (6 bases). The V gene lost 5 bases and the J gene lost 2 bases, with 15 bases spanning the gap. There are 16 residues in the CDR3. Per germline, CDR1 SGHTA and CDR2 FQGNSA. DNA of the CDR3: TGTGCCAGCAGCCCCCGTCCGGCGGGAAACACCGGGGAGCTGTTTTTT. Protein: CASSPRPAGNTGELFF.

This clonotype was detected ten times or more. The CDR3 reads CASSQAGGSYEQYF. The CDR3 bases are TGCGCCAGCAGCCAAGCGGGGGGCTCCTACGAGCAGTACTTC. This chain links TRBV4-3 with TRBJ2-7, with 7 bases identical to TRBD2. CDR1 LGHNA and CDR2 YSLEER come from the germline V gene. V gave up 1 base and J gave up 0 bases; unmatched junction bases: 0. The CDR3 totals 14 residues.

The chain employs TRBV12-3 or TRBV12-4 and TRBJ2-1; D unresolved. The CDR3 totals 14 residues. V dropped 7 bases and J dropped 7 bases, with 17 bases sitting between them. Here the CDR3 reads CASNRRNPQNEQFF. CDR3 coding DNA: TGTGCCAGCAACCGGCGGAACCCTCAAAATGAGCAGTTCTTC.

Ten or more counts support this clonotype. The rearrangement uses TRBV5-5 and TRBJ1-4; no clear D gene. The CDR3 covers 15 residues. CDR1 is SGHKS, CDR2 YYEKEE, per germline (reference sequence). V gave up 4 bases and J gave up 3 bases, with 13 bases separating them. The CDR3 DNA reads as TGTGCCAGCAGCGGGCAGGAACCTCCTAATGAAAAACTGTTTTTT. Its translation: CASSGQEPPNEKLFF.

The chain has TRBV10-3 and TRBJ2-1; maybe TRBD2 (6 bases). Germline lookup yields CDR1 ENHRY and CDR2 SYGVKD. The CDR3 runs 11 residues. Trimming pared 7 bases from V and 10 bases from J, leaving 11 bases between. The CDR3 nucleotides read TGTGCCATCAATCGCAGCGGGGAGCAGTTCTTC. Its protein product is CAINRSGEQFF.

J is TRBJ2-6 and V is TRBV7-9; TRBD1 agrees at 8 bases. The CDR3 loop spans 17 amino acids. Germline V gene data show CDR1 as SEHNR and CDR2 as FQNEAQ (reference sequence). Unmatched junction bases numbered 7, after V lost 4 bases and J lost 2 bases. The CDR3 spells CASSSGQGDTGANVLTF. For the CDR3, the DNA is TGTGCCAGCAGCTCAGGACAGGGAGATACTGGGGCCAACGTCCTGACTTTC. Full variable domain (remainder filled in from reference TRBV7-9 and TRBJ2-6): DTGVSQNPRHKITKRGQNVTFRCDPISEHNRLYWYRQTLGQGPEFLTYFQNEAQLEKSRLLSDRFSAERPKGSFSTLEIQRTEQGDSAMYLCASSSGQGDTGANVLTFGAGSRLTVL.

This clonotype occurred many times. The gene calls are TRBV6-6 and TRBJ2-5; 7 nucleotides align to TRBD1. The CDR3 runs to 13 residues. The trim removed 6 bases at V and 4 bases at J, leaving 5 bases unmatched. CDR1 MNHNY and CDR2 SVGAGI come from the germline V gene (reference sequence). The CDR3, as DNA: TGTGCCAGCAGACAGACAGGGACAGAGACCCAGTACTTC. Translating gives CASRQTGTETQYF.

This clonotype showed up many times. The chain carries TRBV20-1 and TRBJ2-7; TRBD2 is a possible D gene (6 bases). V was trimmed by 5 bases and J by 4 bases, leaving 18 bases between them. In germline, CDR1 is DFQATT, CDR2 SNEGSKA (reference sequence). This CDR3 has 14 amino acids. DNA for the CDR3: TGCAGTGCTCTCCTTGCGGGATCTTTGTACGAGCAGTACTTC. It yields the protein CSALLAGSLYEQYF.

This clonotype came up many times. This chain joins TRBV25-1 and TRBJ2-7; no firm D call. This CDR3 spans 12 amino acids. Germline CDR1 and CDR2: MGHDK and SYGVNS. V lost 10 bases and J 0 bases, leaving 10 bases between the germline ends. CDR3 in amino acids: CATQRSSYEQYF. The CDR3 region has the DNA TGTGCCACCCAAAGGAGCTCCTACGAGCAGTACTTC.

The CDR3 is CASSQDLSHSGEAFF. DNA of the CDR3: TGTGCCAGCAGCCAAGATTTGAGTCATTCGGGTGAAGCTTTCTTT. The V and J genes are TRBV14 and TRBJ1-1; no reliable D call. Trimming removed 0 bases from V and 7 bases from J, with 15 bases in between. Germline V gene data show CDR1 as SGHDN and CDR2 as FVKESK. The CDR3 covers 15 residues. Full variable domain (missing parts from reference TRBV14 and TRBJ1-1): EAGVTQFPSHSVIEKGQTVTLRCDPISGHDNLYWYRRVMGKEIKFLLHFVKESKQDESGMPNNRFLAERTGGTYSTLKVQPAELEDSGVYFCASSQDLSHSGEAFFGQGTRLTVV.